The table lists the clone carrying this T cell receptor beta chain with many counts. Its antigen is currently unknown. Stated time point: newly diagnosed GD, antithyroid drugs for less than 3 months. The authors made the TCR library using RNA they extracted from PBMCs. The authors diagnosed Graves' disease using American Thyroid Association guidelines. The data belong to a study of regulatory T cells in long-lasting Graves disease. In building TCR beta libraries, iRepertoire HTBI primers were used together with Arm-PCR of CDR3 regions. Via MiXCR, TCRdb re-called the multiplex PCR reads, giving one row per CDR3 protein. The sample includes fewer than 650,000 distinct CDR3 sequences, roughly 15% of them seen just once. CDR3 length: 13 amino acids. Trimming left V 4 bases short and J 7 bases short, with 10 bases between. CDR1 MDHEN and CDR2 SYDVKM come from the germline V gene. Findings and limits, study-wide: Peripheral blood alone, not thyroid tissue, underwent study. The study found persistent patients shared more public clonotypes (around 2,500) than new patients (about 890).

The data also belong to a second study, concerning T cells in Graves' hyperthyroidism and ophthalmopathy. That work contributes: In the first-round RT-PCR of the TCR CDR3, the HTBI primer set was used.

J is TRBJ2-2 and V is TRBV28; D unresolved. The receptor was isolated from a woman in her 30s with Graves disease. The specimen comprised peripheral blood mononuclear cells (PBMCs), sampled at new diagnosis, from a patient treated with antithyroid drugs. CDR3 nucleotide sequence: TGTGCCAGCAGTTATCAGTTGCGCGGGGAGCTGTTTTTT. This codes for CASSYQLRGELFF.